The 16 T cell receptor beta chains below were found in one sample sequenced in a study of human T cells and chemical hapten exposure. TCRdb redid the calling of the RACE reads with MiXCR, one entry per CDR3 protein. The sample has about 68,000 distinct CDR3 sequences, about a tenth seen once; the top ten hold approximately 5.2%. The time point denotes: pre-sensitization, week 0. Treatment noted: therapeutic diphenylcyclopropenone sensitization with weekly scalp DPC. The starting material was whole blood, obtained in connection with sensitization to the hapten diphenylcyclopropenone (DPC). These receptors all stem from a woman between 50 and 59 years old with alopecia areata. Some clones in this sample may be carry-over from other donors' samples.

This clonotype was seen only a few times. The rearrangement uses TRBV7-9 and TRBJ2-1; 9 bases align to TRBD2. This CDR3 has 15 residues. CDR1 and CDR2 (germline): SEHNR, FQNEAQ (reference sequence). With V trimmed by 6 bases and J by 4 bases, 7 bases remained unmatched. This CDR3 reads CASSPPLAGYNEQFF. The CDR3 DNA follows: TGTGCCAGCAGTCCCCCACTAGCGGGTTACAATGAGCAGTTCTTC.

A few counts support this clonotype. This sequence joins TRBV30 and TRBJ1-1; D gene unclear. V was pared by 2 bases and J by 1 base, with 8 bases between. The germline V gene has CDR1 GTSNPN and CDR2 SVGIG (reference sequence). CDR3 size: 13 residues. The CDR3 protein is CAWSPHSNTEAFF. CDR3 DNA sequence: TGTGCCTGGAGTCCGCATTCGAACACTGAAGCTTTCTTT.

The gene calls are TRBV3-1 and TRBJ2-1, with TRBD2 identical over 14 bases. The CDR3 runs 15 residues. The V segment lost 3 bases and the J segment 6 bases; nucleotides outside the gene matches: 1. The germline CDR1 and CDR2 sequences are LGHDT and YNNKEL (reference sequence). The CDR3 sequence: CASSQGLAGANEQFF. In nucleotides, the CDR3 is TGTGCCAGCAGCCAGGGACTAGCGGGAGCCAATGAGCAGTTCTTC.

This clonotype was observed a handful of times. The rearrangement links TRBV25-1 to TRBJ2-2; the match to TRBD1 covers 7 bases. The germline V gene encodes CDR1 MGHDK and CDR2 SYGVNS. J was trimmed by 5 bases and V by 8 bases; bases with no gene match: 11. The CDR3 runs to 15 residues. The CDR3 region has the DNA TGTGCCAGCGCCCCAGGGGGAATTGGAACCGGGGAGCTGTTTTTT. Translation gives CASAPGGIGTGELFF.

This clonotype was detected many times. V and J are TRBV20-1 and TRBJ1-2, with unresolved D. The ends were cut back, 0 bases at V and 5 bases at J, with 10 bases in the middle. This CDR3 is 13 amino acids long. In germline, CDR1 is DFQATT, CDR2 SNEGSKA (reference sequence). The CDR3 DNA follows: TGCAGTGCTAGAGATCGGCCGGAGTATGGCTACACCTTC. It is translated as CSARDRPEYGYTF.

The V call is TRBV11-1, the J call TRBJ2-7; TRBD2 aligns across 11 bases. The CDR3 spans 17 residues. Trimming at V came to 6 bases and at J to 0 bases, leaving 10 bases not matched to a gene. Germline V gene lookup returns CDR1 SGHAT and CDR2 FQDESV (reference sequence). Here the CDR3 DNA reads TGTGCCAGCAGATACGAAGTAGCGGGAGGGCCCTCCTACGAGCAGTACTTC. Its protein is CASRYEVAGGPSYEQYF.

The gene calls are TRBV19 and TRBJ2-1; a possible D gene is TRBD2 (7 bases). The CDR3 has 14 amino acids. The germline V and J ends were trimmed by 7 bases and 5 bases, with 15 bases remaining between them. Germline loops: CDR1 LNHDA, CDR2 SQIVND (reference sequence). The CDR3 loop is CASMGRGKNNEQFF. The DNA of the CDR3 is TGTGCCAGTATGGGGAGGGGGAAGAACAATGAGCAGTTCTTC.

This clonotype came up a few times. The rearrangement links TRBV29-1 to TRBJ2-7; the D gene is possibly TRBD1 (5 bases). The CDR3 runs 12 residues. Trimming shortened V by 7 bases and J by 2 bases, and 12 bases separated the two germline ends. Germline loops: CDR1 SQVTM, CDR2 ANQGSEA. The CDR3 sequence: CSGKDTTYEQYF. The CDR3 DNA reads TGCAGCGGTAAGGACACAACCTACGAGCAGTACTTC.

At least ten counts were recorded for this clonotype. This sequence joins TRBV7-3 and TRBJ1-1, with TRBD1 identical over 9 bases. V lost 3 bases to trimming and J lost 4 bases; unmatched junction nucleotides: 3. CDR3 length equals 14 residues. Germline V gene lookup returns CDR1 SGHTA and CDR2 FQGTGA. The CDR3 DNA follows: TGTGCCAGCAGCTTCGACAGGGGGGCCACTGAAGCTTTCTTT. Amino acid sequence: CASSFDRGATEAFF. The complete variable domain, with remaining parts taken from reference TRBV7-3 and TRBJ1-1, reads GAGVSQTPSNKVTEKGKYVELRCDPISGHTALYWYRQSLGQGPEFLIYFQGTGAADDSGLPNDRFFAVRPEGSVSTLKIQRTERGDSAVYLCASSFDRGATEAFFGQGTRLTVV.

This clonotype appeared a few times. The CDR3, as DNA: TGTGCCAGCAGCCAGACGCTAGCGGGTACCGTTGAGCAGTTCTTC. Protein sequence: CASSQTLAGTVEQFF. The genes are TRBV11-2 and TRBJ2-1; 8 bases match TRBD2. J lost 9 bases, V lost 5 bases, and 12 bases had no gene match. The germline gives CDR1 SGHAT, CDR2 FQNNGV. CDR3 length: 15 amino acids.

V gene TRBV6-5 combines with J gene TRBJ1-5; D might be TRBD1 (5 bases). This CDR3 has 15 residues. CDR1 and CDR2 (germline): MNHEY, SVGAGI. The V end was cut by 0 bases, the J end by 6 bases, with 12 bases between. CDR3 bases: TGTGCCAGCAGTTACTCGAGGGGACGAAGTCAGCCCCAGCATTTT. The encoded protein is CASSYSRGRSQPQHF.

This clonotype was seen ten or more times. The chain joins TRBV10-2 to TRBJ2-5; TRBD1 agrees at 7 bases. Looked up from germline, CDR1 is WSHSY and CDR2 is SAAADI. This CDR3 is 13 amino acids long. V lost 2 bases and J lost 5; bases outside the gene matches: 2. In DNA, the CDR3 is TGCGCCAGCAGTGAGACGGACAGGGAGACCCAGTACTTC. This encodes CASSETDRETQYF.

This chain links TRBV29-1 with TRBJ1-2; 10 bases are shared with TRBD1. The V segment lost 7 bases and the J segment 8 bases; nucleotides outside the gene matches: 4. CDR3 size: 11 residues. CDR1 is SQVTM, CDR2 ANQGSEA, per germline. CDR3 in DNA: TGCAGCGCGACAGGGGGCGGCGGCTACACCTTC. It codes for CSATGGGGYTF.

V is TRBV5-4 and J is TRBJ1-2; no definite D call. V gave up 1 base and J gave up 1 base, with 8 bases separating them. Germline V gene sequence: CDR1 SGHNT, CDR2 YYREEE (reference sequence). This CDR3 region has 14 residues. The CDR3 spells CASSLWQVNYGYTF. The CDR3 DNA follows: TGTGCCAGCAGCTTGTGGCAGGTTAACTATGGCTACACCTTC.

The chain carries TRBV7-2 and TRBJ2-1; D gene uncertain. Germline V CDR1 and CDR2: SGHTA, FQGNSA. The V end lost 1 base, the J end lost 0 bases, and 10 bases lay between the germline ends. This CDR3 has 16 amino acids. As DNA, the CDR3 is TGTGCCAGCAGCTTAGTTACGACAAGCTCCTACAATGAGCAGTTCTTC. It is translated as CASSLVTTSSYNEQFF.

This clonotype was recorded many times. CDR3 bases: TGTGCCAGCAGTTTATACTCGGGCGATAGCTCCTACAATGAGCAGTTCTTC. As protein: CASSLYSGDSSYNEQFF. The V gene is TRBV27, the J gene TRBJ2-1; D unclear. V lost 1 base to trimming and J lost 0 bases, with 13 bases between them. The CDR3 runs to 17 residues. Germline assignment: CDR1 MNHEY and CDR2 SMNVEV (reference sequence).